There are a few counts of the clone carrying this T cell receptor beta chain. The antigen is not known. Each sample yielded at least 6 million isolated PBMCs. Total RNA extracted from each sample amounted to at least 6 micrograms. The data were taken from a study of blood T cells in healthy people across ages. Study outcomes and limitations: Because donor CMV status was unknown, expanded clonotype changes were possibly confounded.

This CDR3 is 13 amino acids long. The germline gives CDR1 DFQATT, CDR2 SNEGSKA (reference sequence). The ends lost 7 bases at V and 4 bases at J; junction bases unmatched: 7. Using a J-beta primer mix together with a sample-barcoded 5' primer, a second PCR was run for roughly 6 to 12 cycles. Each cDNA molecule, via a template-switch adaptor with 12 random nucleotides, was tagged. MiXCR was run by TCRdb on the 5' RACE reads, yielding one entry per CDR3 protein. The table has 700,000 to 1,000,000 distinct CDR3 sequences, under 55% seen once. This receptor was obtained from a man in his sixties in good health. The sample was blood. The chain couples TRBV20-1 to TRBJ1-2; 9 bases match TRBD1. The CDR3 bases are TGCAGTGTCCGACAGGGGGTGGGCTATGGCTACACCTTC. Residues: CSVRQGVGYGYTF.